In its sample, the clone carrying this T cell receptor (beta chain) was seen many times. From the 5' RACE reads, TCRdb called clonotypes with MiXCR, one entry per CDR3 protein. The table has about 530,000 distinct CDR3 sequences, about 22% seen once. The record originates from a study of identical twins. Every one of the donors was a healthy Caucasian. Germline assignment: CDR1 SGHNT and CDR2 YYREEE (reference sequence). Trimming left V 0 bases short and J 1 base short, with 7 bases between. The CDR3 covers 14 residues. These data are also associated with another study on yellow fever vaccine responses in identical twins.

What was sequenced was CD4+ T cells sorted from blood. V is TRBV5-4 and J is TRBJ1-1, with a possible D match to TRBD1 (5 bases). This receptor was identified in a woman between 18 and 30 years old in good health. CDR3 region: CASSLEGKNTEAFF. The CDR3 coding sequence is TGTGCCAGCAGCTTGGAGGGGAAGAACACTGAAGCTTTCTTT.